This T cell receptor (beta chain) originates from a study of T cell repertoires in cytomegalovirus infection. Study findings and constraints: Individuals carrying CMV plus the relevant HLA were identified by cumulative frequency of public TCR beta families.

TCRdb independently ran MiXCR on the reads; one entry per CDR3 protein. The repertoire holds about 350,000 distinct CDR3 sequences, 34% seen once, with about 13% in the top ten. This clonotype was detected a few times. The target antigen is unknown. Germline V gene data show CDR1 as SGHVS and CDR2 as FQNEAQ. The V end lost 5 bases, the J end lost 7 bases, and 18 bases lay between the germline ends. The CDR3 is 14 amino acids. The sequence was obtained from a human donor in good health (CMV status not recorded). Some clones in this sample may be carry-over from other donors' samples. The input for sequencing was cultured PBMCs, taken from culture after CMV antigen stimulation. The V gene is TRBV7-8, the J gene TRBJ2-7, with D possibly TRBD2 on 6 matching bases. The DNA for the CDR3 is TGTGCCAGCAGCGTCCGGGACCCTGGGAGGGAGCAGTACTTC. Translation: CASSVRDPGREQYF.